This T cell receptor (beta chain) emerged from a study of blood T cell repertoires in COVID-19. The overall study: The study drew acute and convalescent COVID-19 samples from the United States, Italy and Spain. T cells, B-cell-depleted T cells, or PBMCs supplied cDNA or gDNA.

Per the authors' pipeline: Amplification with reference gene primers provided the estimates of nucleated cell counts. Measured with immunoSEQ multiplex PCR; TCRdb has only the in-frame clones, and not every one. V and J calls and clone size are given by that table; D and trimming were obtained from the DNA. Of about 150,000 clones in the sample, around 83% were seen once. Followed over time, Seattle patients had been enrolled while infection was active. Germline V gene data show CDR1 as SGHRS and CDR2 as YFSETQ. This CDR3 spans 16 amino acids. V lost 0 bases and J 6 bases, leaving 18 bases between the germline ends.

This chain joins TRBV5-1 and TRBJ1-2, with no clear D. This TCR came from a woman aged 60-75 years with COVID-19, enrolled during active disease. Material for sequencing was peripheral blood. The CDR3 DNA follows: TGCGCCAGCAGCTTGGCTTTGGGCAGCCTGAGTGATGGCTACACCTTC. Its protein product is CASSLALGSLSDGYTF. The full variable domain, with the rest looked up from reference TRBV5-1 and TRBJ1-2, is KAGVTQTPRYLIKTRGQQVTLSCSPISGHRSVSWYQQTPGQGLQFLFEYFSETQRNKGNFPGRFSGRQFSNSRSEMNVSTLELGDSALYLCASSLALGSLSDGYTFGSGTRLTVV.